What follows are 5 T cell receptor beta chains derived from one specimen sequenced in a study of T-cell memory formation after mild COVID-19. A single record per CDR3 protein comes from TCRdb applying MiXCR to the 5' RACE reads. The sample lists 450,000 or so distinct CDR3 sequences, 20% to 25% occurring once. Sequencing was performed on PBMCs or a T cell subset sorted from them (not recorded which). Receptors were obtained from an adult woman who had mild COVID-19 (a few samples of this study predate the infection). Cell type and time point are not known.

This clonotype was counted a few times. The genes are TRBV19 and TRBJ2-1; 7 bases agree with TRBD1. J was trimmed by 2 bases and V by 3 bases; bases with no gene match: 4. The CDR3 covers 15 residues. Germline V gene data show CDR1 as LNHDA and CDR2 as SQIVND (reference sequence). DNA of the CDR3: TGTGCCAGTAGTATGATAGGGACAGCCTACAATGAGCAGTTCTTC. Translating it yields CASSMIGTAYNEQFF.

On this clonotype: At one of its ends the junction is not consistent with the germline gene, which may arise from a read error. CDR3 in amino acids: CASSRNLGSYNEQFF. CDR3 nucleotides: TGTGCTAGCAGCCGTAATCTAGGAAGCTACAATGAGCAGTTCTTC. The chain uses TRBV7-7 and TRBJ2-1; D gene unclear. The CDR3 consists of 15 residues. The germline V gene has CDR1 SSHAT and CDR2 FNYEAQ (reference sequence).

This clonotype was seen only a few times. The chain joins TRBV6-5 to TRBJ2-1; no firm D call. The V gene's germline CDR1 is MNHEY and CDR2 SVGAGI. Trimming stripped 6 bases from V and 4 bases from J, with 19 bases between. The CDR3 has 16 amino acids. The CDR3 is CASRTAQIGKYNEQFF. The DNA of the CDR3 is TGTGCCAGCAGAACCGCCCAGATCGGTAAATACAATGAGCAGTTCTTC.

This clonotype was seen many times. This chain connects TRBV5-1 to TRBJ2-7, with 8 bases that match TRBD1. Germline CDR1 reads SGHRS; CDR2 reads YFSETQ. With V trimmed by 4 bases and J by 0 bases, 3 bases remained unmatched. The CDR3 length is 14 residues. Here the CDR3 reads CASSNTGGSYEQYF. As DNA, the CDR3 is TGCGCCAGCAGCAATACAGGGGGCTCCTACGAGCAGTACTTC.

The chain has TRBV20-1 and TRBJ1-1; D uncertain. CDR1 is DFQATT, CDR2 SNEGSKA, per germline (reference sequence). Trimming removed 0 bases from V and 0 bases from J, with 23 bases in between. The CDR3 loop spans 19 amino acids. CDR3 in DNA: TGCAGTGCTAGAGACCTAATCCCCATCCTTCGAGGGATGAACACTGAAGCTTTCTTT. This encodes CSARDLIPILRGMNTEAFF.